The 27 T cell receptor beta chains in this list originate from one sample, sequenced in a study of T-cell reconstitution after alpha-beta-depleted transplantation in children. TCRbeta library construction was performed incorporating unique molecular identifiers. TCRdb processed the PCR reads anew with MiXCR; each CDR3 protein has one entry. Among a few hundred thousand distinct CDR3 sequences, around 27% were seen once, and the ten largest hold about a third. This material consisted of PBMCs, taken before TCRalphabeta/CD19-depleted stem cell transplant. The origin of the receptors is a boy younger than two with Wiskott-Aldrich syndrome, due to receive a stem cell transplant.

V is TRBV12-3 or TRBV12-4 and J is TRBJ1-2; D possibly corresponds to TRBD1 (5 bases). Trimming cost V 3 bases and J 6 bases, with 17 bases left between them. CDR3 size: 15 residues. CDR3 sequence: CASSFGTGTVNGYTF. CDR3 sequence (DNA): TGTGCCAGCAGTTTTGGGACGGGTACGGTGAATGGCTACACCTTC.

The chain employs TRBV7-9 and TRBJ1-6; D remains unclear. The CDR3 is made up of 14 amino acids. Trimming took off 7 bases at V and 9 bases at J, with 16 bases between the two ends. Germline values: CDR1 SEHNR, CDR2 FQNEAQ (reference sequence). In DNA form, the CDR3 reads TGTGCCAGCAACCAAGACATTCCGGGTTCACCCCTCCACTTT. Amino acid sequence: CASNQDIPGSPLHF.

This clonotype was picked up a small number of times. The J gene is TRBJ2-7, the V gene TRBV28, with 10 bases that match TRBD2. Germline CDR1 and CDR2: MDHEN and SYDVKM. This CDR3 is built from 14 residues. J gave up 3 bases and V 5 bases, and 4 bases lay outside the gene matches. The CDR3 sequence: CASSPPSGSYEQYF. The CDR3 DNA reads as TGTGCCAGCAGTCCACCTAGCGGGAGCTACGAGCAGTACTTC.

The sample holds one count of this clonotype. CDR3 coding DNA: TGTGCCAGCAGTGTGGCAGCCCAGCATTTT. It yields the protein CASSVAAQHF. The chain uses TRBV28 and TRBJ1-5; no firm D call. This CDR3 has 10 residues. Germline CDR1 reads MDHEN; CDR2 reads SYDVKM. Trimming shortened V by 5 bases and J by 11 bases, and 7 bases separated the two germline ends.

The gene calls are TRBV3-1 and TRBJ2-5; perhaps TRBD2 as D (6 bases). Germline V gene lookup returns CDR1 LGHDT and CDR2 YNNKEL (reference sequence). The length of the CDR3 is 15 residues. V was clipped by 11 bases and J by 1 base, with 20 bases between them. The CDR3 here is CASCQSLALQETQYF. The CDR3 nucleotides read TGTGCCTCCTGCCAAAGTCTAGCGCTCCAAGAGACCCAGTACTTC.

This clonotype was seen a handful of times. The rearrangement uses TRBV27 and TRBJ1-5; a weak D match, TRBD1 (6 bases). The CDR3 totals 15 residues. Germline V gene lookup returns CDR1 MNHEY and CDR2 SMNVEV (reference sequence). V lost 2 bases to trimming and J lost 1 base, with 9 bases between them. This CDR3 reads CASSLVGQSNQPQHF. The CDR3 DNA reads as TGTGCCAGCAGTTTAGTCGGACAGAGCAATCAGCCCCAGCATTTT.

The chain joins TRBV5-1 to TRBJ2-1; D might be TRBD2 (5 bases). Per the germline V gene, CDR1 is SGHRS and CDR2 is YFSETQ. The CDR3 extends over 16 amino acids. Trimming took off 4 bases at V and 1 base at J, with 15 bases between the two ends. This chain's CDR3 is CASSGEMGPSYNEQFF. In DNA, the CDR3 is TGCGCCAGCAGCGGGGAGATGGGTCCTTCCTACAATGAGCAGTTCTTC.

A few counts support this clonotype. The chain links TRBV20-1 to TRBJ1-2; TRBD1 matches 7 bases. Trimming at V came to 6 bases and at J to 6 bases, leaving 10 bases not matched to a gene. Germline CDR1 and CDR2: DFQATT and SNEGSKA (reference sequence). This CDR3 comprises 13 residues. The CDR3 loop reads CSASGTADHGYTF. The CDR3 nucleotides read TGCAGTGCCAGTGGGACAGCCGACCATGGCTACACCTTC.

CDR3 coding DNA: TGTGCCATCAGTGAGTCAGGGCAGGGGGCTGACTATGGCTACACCTTC. Its protein product is CAISESGQGADYGYTF. V gene TRBV10-3 combines with J gene TRBJ1-2, with 8 positions matching TRBD1. CDR1 is ENHRY and CDR2 is SYGVKD in the germline V gene. CDR3 length: 16 residues. The ends lost 0 bases at V and 3 bases at J; junction bases unmatched: 6.

This sequence joins TRBV5-1 and TRBJ2-1, with TRBD2 matching over 14 bases. CDR3 size: 17 residues. Per the germline V gene, CDR1 is SGHRS and CDR2 is YFSETQ. Losses at the gene ends were 4 bases for V and 6 bases for J; bases not matched to a gene: 9. The CDR3 reads CASSGGLAGDRRNEQFF. CDR3 coding DNA: TGCGCCAGCAGCGGGGGACTAGCGGGAGATCGCCGCAATGAGCAGTTCTTC.

In this sample, this clonotype turned up a few times. Written as DNA, the CDR3 is TGTGCCAGCAGTCTCGGGAGGCGGGAGCCCCCTCCCAATGAGCAGTTCTTC. It specifies CASSLGRREPPPNEQFF. The genes are TRBV28 and TRBJ2-1; TRBD2 matches at 7 bases. From germline, CDR1 is MDHEN and CDR2 SYDVKM. The V segment lost 5 bases and the J segment 6 bases; nucleotides outside the gene matches: 16. The CDR3 sequence is 17 residues long.

This clonotype was seen only a few times. The chain links TRBV5-1 to TRBJ2-7; D call uncertain. The CDR3 is 15 residues long. V shed 0 bases and J shed 2 bases, with 12 bases lying between them. The germline gives CDR1 SGHRS, CDR2 YFSETQ. CDR3 residues: CASSLVTGVPYEQYF. The CDR3, as DNA: TGCGCCAGCAGCTTGGTTACCGGTGTTCCCTACGAGCAGTACTTC.

The chain couples TRBV6-1 to TRBJ2-2; 8 bases agree with TRBD1. This CDR3 is built from 15 residues. From germline, CDR1 is MNHNS and CDR2 SASEGT. The J segment lost 2 bases and the V segment lost 3 bases, leaving 2 bases of the junction unmatched. The CDR3 region is CASSDRGLNTGELFF. DNA of the CDR3: TGTGCCAGCAGTGACAGGGGGCTTAACACCGGGGAGCTGTTTTTT.

This clonotype was counted a few times. The chain couples TRBV5-6 to TRBJ2-7, with TRBD2 as a possible D gene (5 bases). Germline V CDR1 and CDR2: SGHDT, YYEEEE. Trimming left V 0 bases short and J 5 bases short, with 9 bases between. The CDR3 spans 13 residues. The CDR3 loop reads CASSLGMRDEQYF. The CDR3 DNA reads TGTGCCAGCAGCTTGGGCATGCGGGACGAGCAGTACTTC.

The chain has TRBV5-1 and TRBJ2-1; D is unclear. Trimming took off 0 bases at V and 4 bases at J, with 8 bases between the two ends. The germline gives CDR1 SGHRS, CDR2 YFSETQ. CDR3 length equals 14 residues. CDR3 amino acids: CASSLVQEYNEQFF. CDR3 DNA: TGCGCCAGCAGCTTGGTGCAGGAGTACAATGAGCAGTTCTTC.

This clonotype was counted only a few times. The V gene is TRBV3-1, the J gene TRBJ1-2, with D maybe TRBD1 (6 bases). CDR3 size: 16 residues. The germline gives CDR1 LGHDT, CDR2 YNNKEL (reference sequence). V was cut by 0 bases and J by 4 bases, with 15 bases left in between. Here the CDR3 reads CASSQDMPGDLYGYTF. CDR3 in DNA: TGTGCCAGCAGCCAAGACATGCCAGGGGATCTCTATGGCTACACCTTC.

This clonotype has only a few counts. V usage is TRBV7-2 and J usage is TRBJ2-7; possibly TRBD1 for D (6 bases). CDR3 length: 15 amino acids. The V and J ends lost 1 base and 2 bases respectively, with 12 bases between them. CDR1 and CDR2 from the germline V gene are SGHTA and FQGNSA. This CDR3 is CASSLGGRHTYEQYF. CDR3 DNA sequence: TGTGCCAGCAGCTTAGGGGGGCGGCACACCTACGAGCAGTACTTC.

This sequence joins TRBV5-1 and TRBJ2-7; tentatively, D is TRBD1 or TRBD2 (5 bases each). This CDR3 region has 14 residues. V lost 0 bases to trimming and J lost 5 bases, with 12 bases between them. The germline V gene has CDR1 SGHRS and CDR2 YFSETQ. The CDR3 here is CASSLGGLDNEQYF. The CDR3 DNA is TGCGCCAGCAGCTTGGGGGGGTTGGACAACGAGCAGTACTTC.

This clonotype was recorded only once. This chain uses TRBV27 with TRBJ1-5; perhaps TRBD1 as D (5 bases). The CDR3 totals 16 residues. CDR1 is MNHEY and CDR2 is SMNVEV in the germline V gene (reference sequence). V shed 5 bases and J shed 7 bases, with 21 bases lying between them. This CDR3 is CASSPQTGIGVQPQHF. The DNA of the CDR3 is TGTGCCAGCAGTCCGCAAACGGGTATAGGGGTCCAGCCCCAGCATTTT.

This CDR3 reads CASSYSEGAWRNTEAFF. CDR3 DNA sequence: TGTGCCAGCAGTTACTCGGAGGGTGCTTGGAGAAACACTGAAGCTTTCTTT. V gene TRBV6-2 or TRBV6-3 combines with J gene TRBJ1-1; D not certain. CDR1 is MNHEY and CDR2 is SVGEGT in the germline V gene. V shed 0 bases and J shed 2 bases, with 16 bases lying between them. The CDR3 covers 17 residues.

In this sample, this clonotype turned up a few times. CDR3 DNA: TGTGCCAGCAGTTCGGTTGGGGGTAGCGGAAAAGAGACCCAGTACTTC. It yields the protein CASSSVGGSGKETQYF. The rearrangement links TRBV12-3 or TRBV12-4 to TRBJ2-5; possible D gene TRBD2, 6 bases. The CDR3 spans 16 residues. Trimming stripped 4 bases from V and 3 bases from J, with 18 bases between.

The chain is built from TRBV5-1 and TRBJ2-3, with a tentative D call TRBD2 (6 bases). The CDR3 has 16 amino acids. Germline-derived CDR1 and CDR2 are SGHRS and YFSETQ. Between the trimmed V and J ends, which lost 5 bases and 5 bases, there was a span of 21 bases. The CDR3 loop is CASRSERVEIGDTQYF. CDR3 DNA: TGCGCCAGCAGAAGTGAGCGGGTGGAAATAGGAGATACGCAGTATTTT.

This clonotype occurred a few times. The rearrangement uses TRBV30 and TRBJ2-7, with D possibly matching TRBD1 (6 bases). The CDR3 loop spans 16 amino acids. CDR1 and CDR2 from the germline V gene are GTSNPN and SVGIG (reference sequence). V lost 3 bases and J 2 bases, leaving 20 bases between the germline ends. The CDR3 region has the DNA TGTGCCTGGAGCCTGATTCTACAGGGAAGAACCTACGAGCAGTACTTC. It translates to CAWSLILQGRTYEQYF.

This chain connects TRBV28 to TRBJ1-1, with D unclear. The ends were cut back, 2 bases at V and 1 base at J, with 8 bases in the middle. CDR1 is MDHEN and CDR2 is SYDVKM in the germline V gene. This CDR3 contains 14 residues. CDR3 amino acids: CASSLVRSNTEAFF. The CDR3, as DNA: TGTGCCAGCAGTTTAGTGCGTTCGAACACTGAAGCTTTCTTT. Combining the CDR3 with reference TRBV28 and TRBJ1-1 gives the whole variable domain DVKVTQSSRYLVKRTGEKVFLECVQDMDHENMFWYRQDPGLGLRLIYFSYDVKMKEKGDIPEGYSVSREKKERFSLILESASTNQTSMYLCASSLVRSNTEAFFGQGTRLTVV.

The chain combines TRBV29-1 with TRBJ2-1; D call uncertain. Germline assignment: CDR1 SQVTM and CDR2 ANQGSEA. V shed 4 bases and J shed 7 bases, with 14 bases lying between them. This CDR3 has 13 amino acids. The CDR3 bases are TGCAGCGTTGTCGAGGAGTGGAGTAATGAGCAGTTCTTC. Protein: CSVVEEWSNEQFF.

This clonotype was seen only a few times. The V call is TRBV7-8, the J call TRBJ2-7; possible D gene TRBD2, 6 bases. Germline values: CDR1 SGHVS, CDR2 FQNEAQ. The CDR3 is 16 amino acids. V was shortened by 4 bases and J by 2 bases, with 18 bases between the two germline ends. The CDR3 DNA reads TGTGCCAGCAGCTCCAGTGCGGGGCCACCTACCTACGAGCAGTACTTC. Encoded protein: CASSSSAGPPTYEQYF.

The sample holds one count of this clonotype. The rearrangement links TRBV7-6 to TRBJ2-2, with unresolved D. Germline CDR1 SGHVS, CDR2 FNYEAQ. V lost 2 bases and J 5 bases, leaving 12 bases between the germline ends. This CDR3 is 15 amino acids long. In DNA, the CDR3 is TGTGCCAGCAGCTTAACGGAATATAGGACCGGGGAGCTGTTTTTT. Its translation is CASSLTEYRTGELFF.